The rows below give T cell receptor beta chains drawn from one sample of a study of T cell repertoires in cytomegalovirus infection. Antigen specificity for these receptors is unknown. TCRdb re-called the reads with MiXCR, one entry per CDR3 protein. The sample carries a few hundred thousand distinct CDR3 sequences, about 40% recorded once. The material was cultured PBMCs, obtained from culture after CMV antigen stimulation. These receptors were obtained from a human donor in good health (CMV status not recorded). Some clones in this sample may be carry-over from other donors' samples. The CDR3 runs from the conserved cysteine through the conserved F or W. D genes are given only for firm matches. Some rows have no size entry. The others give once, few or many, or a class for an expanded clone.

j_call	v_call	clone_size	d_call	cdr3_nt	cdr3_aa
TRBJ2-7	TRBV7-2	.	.	TGTGCCAGCAGCCCAAGCCGGGGGCTCCACTACGAGCAGTACTTC	CASSPSRGLHYEQYF
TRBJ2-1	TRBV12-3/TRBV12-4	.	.	TGTGCCAGCAGTTTAAGAGCGGGCCGCCCGGGTGGGCAGTTCTTC	CASSLRAGRPGGQFF
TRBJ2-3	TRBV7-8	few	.	TGTGCCAGCAGCGAGAAACTAGTCCGGGGCACAGATACGCAGTATTTT	CASSEKLVRGTDTQYF
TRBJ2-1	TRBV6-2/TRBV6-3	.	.	TGTGCCAGCAGTTACCGCGGACCCGCCAATGAGCAGTTCTTC	CASSYRGPANEQFF
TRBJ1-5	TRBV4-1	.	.	TGCGCCAGCAGCCAAGCTAATATGGGATTCAGCAATCAGCCCCAGCATTTT	CASSQANMGFSNQPQHF
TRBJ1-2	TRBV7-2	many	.	TGTGCCAGCAGCATCGACCTAGGGGTTGCTTTCTATGGCTACACCTTC	CASSIDLGVAFYGYTF
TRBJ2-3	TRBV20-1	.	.	TGCAGTGCTAGGGGGTATAGCACAGATACGCAGTATTTT	CSARGYSTDTQYF
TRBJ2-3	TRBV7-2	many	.	TGTGCCAGCAGCTTAGCCCGCACAGATACGCAGTATTTT	CASSLARTDTQYF
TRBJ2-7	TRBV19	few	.	TGTGCCAGTAGTATAGGGCCAGAAGCCTCCTACGAGCAGTACTTC	CASSIGPEASYEQYF
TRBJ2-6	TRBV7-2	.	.	TGTGCCAGCTCCACTTCGGTGGGGGCCAACGTCCTGACTTTC	CASSTSVGANVLTF
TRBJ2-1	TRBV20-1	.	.	TGCAGTGCGAGCAGGGGAAATGAGCAGTTCTTC	CSASRGNEQFF
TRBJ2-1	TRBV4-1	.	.	TGTGCCAGCAGCCAAGATCATGGCCAAGGAAGCGATGAGCAGTTCTTC	CASSQDHGQGSDEQFF
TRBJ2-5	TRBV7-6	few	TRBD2	TGTGCCAGCAGCGCGGTAGCGGGGGAGGAGACCCAGTACTTC	CASSAVAGEETQYF
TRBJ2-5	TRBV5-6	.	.	TGTGCCAGCAGCTTGGAGGGGCCTCGGGAGACCCAGTACTTC	CASSLEGPRETQYF
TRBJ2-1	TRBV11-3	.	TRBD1	TGTGCCAGCAGTCGGGACAGTGGCTACAATGAGCAGTTCTTC	CASSRDSGYNEQFF
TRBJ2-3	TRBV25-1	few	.	TGTGCCAGCAGTGAATATCGGGGCCCAGATACGCAGTATTTT	CASSEYRGPDTQYF
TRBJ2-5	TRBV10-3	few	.	TGTGCCATCAGTGACCCGGGACACGACCAAGAGACCCAGTACTTC	CAISDPGHDQETQYF
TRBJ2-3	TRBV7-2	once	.	TGTGCCAGCAGCTTAAAGGTGGGAAGCACAGATACGCAGTATTTT	CASSLKVGSTDTQYF
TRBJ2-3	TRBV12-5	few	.	TGTGCTAGTGGTTTGTATTGGGGAGCCACAGATACGCAGTATTTT	CASGLYWGATDTQYF
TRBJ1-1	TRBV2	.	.	TGTGCCAGCAGTGATAGTGATCTTGGGGCAGCTTTCTTT	CASSDSDLGAAFF
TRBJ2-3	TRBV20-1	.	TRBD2	TGCAGTGCTAGGTTGCCTAGCGGGGGGGGCACAGATACGCAGTATTTT	CSARLPSGGGTDTQYF
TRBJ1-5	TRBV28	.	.	TGTGCCAGCAGTTTAATAATGTATGAGGGTCAGCCCCAGCATTTT	CASSLIMYEGQPQHF
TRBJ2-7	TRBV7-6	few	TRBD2	TGTGCCAGCAGCTTAGCGATGAGGGGAGGGGAGCAGTACTTC	CASSLAMRGGEQYF
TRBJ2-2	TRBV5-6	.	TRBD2	TGTGCCAGCAGCTGGGGGACTAGCGGGACGGACGGGGAGCTGTTTTTT	CASSWGTSGTDGELFF
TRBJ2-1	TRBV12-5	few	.	TGTGCTAGTGGTTTGGTACTCGGTAGTTCCCATCCCAATGAGCAGTTCTTC	CASGLVLGSSHPNEQFF
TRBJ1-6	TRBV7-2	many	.	TGTGCCAGCAGCGGACGGACAGCCAGCAATTCACCCCTCCACTTT	CASSGRTASNSPLHF
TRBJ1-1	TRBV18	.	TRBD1	TGTGCCAGCTCACCACTTTTCACAGGGGCGAACACTGAAGCTTTCTTT	CASSPLFTGANTEAFF
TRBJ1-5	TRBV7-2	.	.	TGTGCCAGCAGCTTAGTAGGGGGGACCAGGGGCAATCAGCCCCAGCATTTT	CASSLVGGTRGNQPQHF
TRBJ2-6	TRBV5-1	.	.	TGCGCCAGCAGCGCGGGACACATAAGCTCTGGGGCCAACGTCCTGACTTTC	CASSAGHISSGANVLTF
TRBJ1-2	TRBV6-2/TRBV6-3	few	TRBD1	TGTGCCAGCAGGACAGGGGGCCATGGCTACACCTTC	CASRTGGHGYTF
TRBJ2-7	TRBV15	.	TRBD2	TGTGCCACCAGCGAAAAGCGGGACGTTCCCTACGAGCAGTACTTC	CATSEKRDVPYEQYF
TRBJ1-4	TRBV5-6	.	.	TGTGCCAGCAGCTCTATAAAGTCAGTGAGAGAAAAACTGTTTTTT	CASSSIKSVREKLFF
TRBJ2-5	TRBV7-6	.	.	TGTGCCAGCACGTGGGAGAGGGAGACCCAGTACTTC	CASTWERETQYF
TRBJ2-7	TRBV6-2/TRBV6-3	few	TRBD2	TGTGCCAGCAACAGCGGGAGGGCCTACGAGCAGTACTTC	CASNSGRAYEQYF
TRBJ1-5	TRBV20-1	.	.	TGCAGTGCTTCCCACGCCGAGTCCTTTAGCAATCAGCCCCAGCATTTT	CSASHAESFSNQPQHF
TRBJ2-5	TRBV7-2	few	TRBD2	TGTGCCAGCAGCTCAGTAGCGGGCGGAGGGACCCAGTACTTC	CASSSVAGGGTQYF
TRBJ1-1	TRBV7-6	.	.	TGTGCCAGCAGCACAGCTGTAGGCGGTTTCACTGAAGCTTTCTTT	CASSTAVGGFTEAFF
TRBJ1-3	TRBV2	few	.	TGTGCCAGCATGGTTGGGAGAAACACCATATATTTT	CASMVGRNTIYF
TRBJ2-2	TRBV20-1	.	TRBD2	TGCAGTGCTAGAGTTCTAGCGGGAGCCCGGGAGCTGTTTTTT	CSARVLAGARELFF